The rows below give T cell receptor beta chains drawn from one sample of a study of cytomegalovirus exposure and HLA in healthy donors. Sequencing was performed with immunoSEQ multiplex PCR; in TCRdb, only in-frame clones are kept and a portion is missing. Of 90,000 to 100,000 clones listed, approximately 76% are singletons. The sequenced sample was PBMCs. These receptors were collected from a man aged 35 to 55 in good health and CMV-seropositive. Both conserved end residues are part of each CDR3. D genes are given only for firm matches. Clone size is stated in some rows and not others, as once, few, many or a class when expanded.

D	V	size	J	DNA	CDR3
TRBD2	TRBV5-4	-	TRBJ2-7	TGTGCCAGCAGCTTGGGTGGTAGCGGGGGGTGGCACGAGCAGTACTTC	CASSLGGSGGWHEQYF
-	TRBV9	-	TRBJ2-5	TGTGCCAGCAGCGTGGGCCAGGCCCAAGAGACCCAGTACTTC	CASSVGQAQETQYF
TRBD2	TRBV6-1	-	TRBJ2-5	TGTGCCAGCAACCTAGCGGGAGGATGGGAGACCCAGTACTTC	CASNLAGGWETQYF
-	TRBV6-5	-	TRBJ1-2	TGTGCCAGCAGTTACTCGGGGGGGCCCTATGGCTACACCTTC	CASSYSGGPYGYTF
TRBD1	TRBV9	-	TRBJ1-2	TGTGCCAGCAGCGTCCCGGGACAGGGGGCGGGTGGCTACACCTTC	CASSVPGQGAGGYTF
TRBD1	TRBV19	few	TRBJ1-4	TGTGCCAGTAAGGACAGGGGGATGACAACTAATGAAAAACTGTTTTTT	CASKDRGMTTNEKLFF
TRBD1	TRBV10-1	few	TRBJ2-1	TGCGCCAGCAGCAGGGGGATTCAATACAATGAGCAGTTCTTC	CASSRGIQYNEQFF
TRBD1	TRBV27	few	TRBJ1-5	TGTGCCAGCAGCCCCGGACAGGGAAAGTATACTGGCAATCAGCCCCAGCATTTT	CASSPGQGKYTGNQPQHF
-	TRBV5-4	-	TRBJ2-7	TGTGCCAGCAGCTTCAGCTCCTACGAGCAGTACTTC	CASSFSSYEQYF
-	TRBV5-4	-	TRBJ2-7	TGTGCCAGCAGCTTGGAAGGGGCCTTCACCTACGAGCAGTACTTC	CASSLEGAFTYEQYF
TRBD1	TRBV27	-	TRBJ1-4	TGTGCCAGCAGTGTGGGACAGTATTATAATGAAAAACTGTTTTTT	CASSVGQYYNEKLFF
TRBD1	TRBV15	-	TRBJ1-2	TGTGCCACCAGCAGAGGTGGGACAGGGGGAGGAGGCTACACCTTC	CATSRGGTGGGGYTF
TRBD2	TRBV13	-	TRBJ2-3	TGTGCCAGCAGCTTACGCGGGAGTAGGACAGATACGCAGTATTTT	CASSLRGSRTDTQYF
-	TRBV7-2	-	TRBJ2-7	TGTGCCAGCAGCTTAGATGCGTACGAGCAGTACTTC	CASSLDAYEQYF
-	TRBV19	-	TRBJ1-2	TGTGCCATCCAGGGGAAATATGGCTACACCTTC	CAIQGKYGYTF
TRBD1	TRBV14	-	TRBJ2-7	TGTGCCAGCAGCCAAGATCCCCCAGGGGGCTACGAGCAGTACTTC	CASSQDPPGGYEQYF
TRBD2	TRBV10-1	-	TRBJ2-3	TGCGCCAGCAGTGAATCTCTAGCGGGGGGCACAGATACGCAGTATTTT	CASSESLAGGTDTQYF
TRBD2	TRBV9	-	TRBJ2-1	TGTGCCAGCAGCGTAGTTAGCGGGGGCCTGCAAAACAATGAGCAGTTCTTC	CASSVVSGGLQNNEQFF
TRBD2	TRBV4-3	-	TRBJ2-7	TGCGCCAGCAGCCAAGGTCTGGGGTCTAGCGGCACGATCTACGAGCAGTACTTC	CASSQGLGSSGTIYEQYF
TRBD2	TRBV7-9	-	TRBJ2-1	TGTGCCAGCAGCCCGAGGACTAGCGGGTTATCCAATGAGCAGTTCTTC	CASSPRTSGLSNEQFF